The 3 T cell receptor beta chains below come from one sample, sequenced in a study of blood T cells in healthy people across ages. Through a sample-barcoded 5' primer and a J-beta primer mix, a second PCR was run for roughly 7 to 12 cycles. TCRdb used MiXCR to reprocess the 5' RACE reads, holding one entry per CDR3 protein. The sample shows a few hundred thousand distinct CDR3 sequences, about 26% of them seen only once. Sequenced input: blood. Every receptor here comes from a woman aged 70 to 79 in good health.

The CDR3 DNA reads as TGTGCCAGCACCTACGTGGACAGGGACGGCGAGCAGTACTTC. This translates into CASTYVDRDGEQYF. The chain uses TRBV6-2 or TRBV6-3 and TRBJ2-5, with 8 bases matching TRBD1. The J call may be wrong; the DNA end is better matched by TRBJ2-7. CDR3 length equals 14 residues. Germline V gene sequence: CDR1 MNHEY, CDR2 SVGEGT.

In its sample, this clonotype was seen once. The V and J genes are TRBV7-3 and TRBJ2-1; 13 bases align to TRBD2. The CDR3 is 16 residues long. Unmatched junction bases numbered 3, after V lost 0 bases and J lost 7 bases. The germline V gene encodes CDR1 SGHTA and CDR2 FQGTGA. CDR3 region: CASSLTRTSGGNEQFF. For the CDR3, the DNA is TGTGCCAGCAGCTTAACGCGGACTAGCGGGGGAAATGAGCAGTTCTTC. Supplemented by reference TRBV7-3 and TRBJ2-1, the full variable domain reads GAGVSQTPSNKVTEKGKYVELRCDPISGHTALYWYRQSLGQGPEFLIYFQGTGAADDSGLPNDRFFAVRPEGSVSTLKIQRTERGDSAVYLCASSLTRTSGGNEQFFGPGTRLTVL.

This clonotype was recorded a few times. The junction departs from the called germline gene at one end, perhaps through a read error. The rearrangement links TRBV5-1 to TRBJ2-5; unclear D gene. Per the germline V gene, CDR1 is SGHRS and CDR2 is YFSETQ. The CDR3 consists of 14 residues. CDR3 nucleotides: TGCGCCAGCAGCTTGGAAGGCAGTCAAGAGATCCAGTACTTC. This encodes CASSLEGSQEIQYF.